This TCR beta chain derives from a study of monozygotic twins with cystic fibrosis. Study-wide background: Library input was about 3 micrograms of fragmented DNA, with roughly 14 PCR cycles.

Broader study findings: In this small cohort, shared CDR3 numbers showed no association with age, concordance or disease severity. Co-twins had the most similar V usage for 13 of 16 pairs, J for 8. Monozygotic CF twin pairs shared significantly more nucleotide-identical clonotypes than unrelated CF individuals did.

Details on this clone: Antigen: not known.

The data were produced by immunoSEQ multiplex PCR, yet TCRdb's version contains in-frame clones alone and is incomplete. Among some 14,000 clones listed, 85% to 95% were seen once. Germline loops: CDR1 KGHSH, CDR2 LQKENI. The CDR3 covers 18 residues. V shed 3 bases and J shed 2 bases, with 19 bases lying between them. This TCR derives from a girl aged 2-10 years with cystic fibrosis. The sequencing input was blood. The gene calls are TRBV18 and TRBJ1-4; D unresolved. CDR3 region: CASSPTGKGPGTNEKLFF. Written as DNA, the CDR3 is TGTGCCAGCTCACCGACCGGGAAAGGCCCGGGGACTAATGAAAAACTGTTTTTT.